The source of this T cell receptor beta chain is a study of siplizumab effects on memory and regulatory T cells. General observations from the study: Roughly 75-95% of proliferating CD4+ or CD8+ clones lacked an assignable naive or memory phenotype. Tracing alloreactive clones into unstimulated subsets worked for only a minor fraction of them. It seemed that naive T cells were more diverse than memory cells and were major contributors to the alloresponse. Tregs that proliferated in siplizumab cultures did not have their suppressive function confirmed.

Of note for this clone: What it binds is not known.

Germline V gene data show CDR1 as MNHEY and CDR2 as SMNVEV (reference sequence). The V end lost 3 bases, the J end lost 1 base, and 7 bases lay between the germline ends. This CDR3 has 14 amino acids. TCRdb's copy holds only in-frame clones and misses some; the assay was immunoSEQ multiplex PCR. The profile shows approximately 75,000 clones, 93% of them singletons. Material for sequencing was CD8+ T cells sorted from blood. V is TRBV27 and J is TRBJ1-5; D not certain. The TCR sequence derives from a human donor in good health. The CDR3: CASSLVGSNQPQHF. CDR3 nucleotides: TGTGCCAGCAGTTTGGTGGGGAGCAATCAGCCCCAGCATTTT.